Following are 26 T cell receptor beta chains from one sample sequenced in a study of identical twins (dated by TCRdb to 2016 to 2017). Library prep was done by 5' RACE. The listed sequencing device is Illumina HiSeq 2000. Through fastp at Q25 and MiXCR, TCRdb rebuilt clones from the public reads, retaining in-frame beta chains. Identical CDR3 protein sequences are pooled into one entry, listed with their most common genes and DNA. The sample includes a few hundred thousand distinct CDR3 sequences, with around 9.7% observed a single time. Together, the top ten hold under 7.5% of the sample. This sample also belongs to another study, concerning yellow fever vaccine responses in identical twins.

The sequenced sample consisted of CD8+ T cells sorted from blood. These TCRs come from a young woman in good health.

In DNA form, the CDR3 reads TGTGCCAGCAGCTTAGAGAACTCCTACGAGCAGTACTTC. Protein product: CASSLENSYEQYF. The gene calls are TRBV11-2 and TRBJ2-7, with D hard to call. CDR1 and CDR2 from the germline V gene are SGHAT and FQNNGV. The V end lost 0 bases, the J end lost 0 bases, and 3 bases lay between the germline ends. CDR3 size: 13 residues.

V usage is TRBV29-1 and J usage is TRBJ1-2; D not certain. Germline V CDR1 and CDR2: SQVTM, ANQGSEA. Trimming shortened V by 6 bases and J by 7 bases, and 12 bases separated the two germline ends. This CDR3 region has 11 residues. The CDR3 nucleotides are TGCAGCGTCGGACCTAAAGGTGGCTACACCTTC. This sequence encodes CSVGPKGGYTF.

In its sample, this clonotype was seen a few times. The chain joins TRBV7-8 to TRBJ2-7; D unclear. CDR3 length: 14 residues. Trimming shortened V by 2 bases and J by 1 base, and 9 bases separated the two germline ends. The germline V gene has CDR1 SGHVS and CDR2 FQNEAQ. This CDR3 reads CASSLSSFSYEQYF. The CDR3, as DNA: TGTGCCAGCAGCTTAAGCTCTTTTTCCTACGAGCAGTACTTC.

This clonotype came up many times. The chain joins TRBV29-1 to TRBJ1-1; D gene unclear. Trimming shortened V by 4 bases and J by 6 bases, and 9 bases separated the two germline ends. This CDR3 contains 11 residues. CDR1 SQVTM and CDR2 ANQGSEA come from the germline V gene. Here the CDR3 reads CSVVDPSEAFF. The CDR3 DNA sequence: TGCAGCGTTGTTGACCCCTCTGAAGCTTTCTTT.

The V and J genes are TRBV28 and TRBJ1-1; weak D call: TRBD1 (5 bases). Per germline, CDR1 MDHEN and CDR2 SYDVKM. V gave up 6 bases and J gave up 6 bases, with 11 bases separating them. This CDR3 spans 12 amino acids. In nucleotides, the CDR3 is TGTGCCAGCAGAACTCTGGGGGCTGAAGCTTTCTTT. It translates to CASRTLGAEAFF.

There are a few counts of this clonotype. This chain uses TRBV11-2 with TRBJ2-7; 12 bases agree with TRBD2. V lost 5 bases and J lost 2; bases outside the gene matches: 13. The V gene's germline CDR1 is SGHAT and CDR2 FQNNGV. The CDR3 runs to 18 residues. CDR3 nucleotides: TGTGCCAGCAGCGGATCCGGGACTAGCGGGTCCCCCCCCTACGAGCAGTACTTC. Translation gives CASSGSGTSGSPPYEQYF.

This chain links TRBV28 with TRBJ1-2, with 8 bases identical to TRBD1. V trimming: 8 bases; J trimming: 4 bases; junction bases outside the gene matches: 6. Germline loops: CDR1 MDHEN, CDR2 SYDVKM. The CDR3 contains 13 residues. The CDR3 DNA sequence: TGTGCCAGCGGACCGGGACAGGCCTATGGCTACACCTTC. It encodes CASGPGQAYGYTF.

This clonotype was recorded many times. This chain uses TRBV6-1 with TRBJ1-2; 8 nucleotides line up with TRBD1. Trimming removed 6 bases from V and 3 bases from J; junction bases left unmatched: 6. Germline CDR1 reads MNHNS; CDR2 reads SASEGT. The CDR3 length is 14 residues. In nucleotides, the CDR3 is TGTGCCAGCAGCATGGGACAGGCCGACTATGGCTACACCTTC. It codes for CASSMGQADYGYTF.

The J gene is TRBJ1-1, the V gene TRBV7-3, with D possibly TRBD1 on 6 matching bases. There are 15 residues in the CDR3. The germline V gene encodes CDR1 SGHTA and CDR2 FQGTGA. With 5 bases removed from V and 0 bases from J, the gap between germline ends came to 13 bases. The CDR3 protein is CASSKGGWMNTEAFF. The DNA of the CDR3 is TGTGCCAGCAGCAAGGGGGGATGGATGAACACTGAAGCTTTCTTT.

This clonotype has just a few counts. The rearrangement uses TRBV2 and TRBJ2-2, with D maybe TRBD2 (7 bases). V lost 6 bases and J 11 bases, leaving 22 bases between the germline ends. CDR3 length equals 15 residues. Germline V lookup: CDR1 SNHLY, CDR2 FYNNEI. The CDR3 DNA follows: TGTGCCAGCAGCCATTCCCCGGCGCGGGGGCCAGAGCTGTTTTTT. This gives the protein CASSHSPARGPELFF.

This clonotype came up a few times. The chain has TRBV7-9 and TRBJ2-1; D remains unclear. Germline V lookup: CDR1 SEHNR, CDR2 FQNEAQ (reference sequence). CDR3 length: 15 residues. V was cut by 4 bases and J by 0 bases, with 10 bases left in between. CDR3 in amino acids: CASSSLRVSYNEQFF. The CDR3 coding sequence is TGTGCCAGCAGCTCCCTTAGGGTCTCCTACAATGAGCAGTTCTTC.

The rearrangement joins TRBV2 to TRBJ2-7, with 12 nucleotides matching TRBD1. J gave up 0 bases and V 7 bases, and 1 base lay outside the gene matches. Looked up from germline, CDR1 is SNHLY and CDR2 is FYNNEI. The CDR3 has 14 amino acids. CDR3 coding DNA: TGTGCCAGCATGGGACAGGGGGCCTCCTACGAGCAGTACTTC. As protein: CASMGQGASYEQYF. Variable domain in full (rest from reference TRBV2 and TRBJ2-7): EPEVTQTPSHQVTQMGQEVILRCVPISNHLYFYWYRQILGQKVEFLVSFYNNEISEKSEIFDDQFSVERPDGSNFTLKIRSTKLEDSAMYFCASMGQGASYEQYFGPGTRLTVT.

CDR3 coding DNA: TGTGCCAGCAGCTTAGGGGTGGGGGAACCGTCGTACGAGCAGTACTTC. Protein sequence: CASSLGVGEPSYEQYF. The chain joins TRBV7-2 to TRBJ2-7, with D possibly being TRBD1 or TRBD2 (5 bases each). Trimming stripped 1 base from V and 4 bases from J, with 17 bases between. This CDR3 region has 16 residues. Germline V gene sequence: CDR1 SGHTA, CDR2 FQGNSA.

The chain carries TRBV10-1 and TRBJ2-3; the match to TRBD1 covers 7 bases. The CDR3 spans 15 residues. Germline CDR1 and CDR2: WNHNN and SYGVQD (reference sequence). The junction had 8 bases not matched to a gene; V was cut back by 6 bases and J by 2 bases. This CDR3 is CASRPGTVFTDTQYF. CDR3 coding DNA: TGCGCCAGCAGACCCGGGACAGTCTTCACAGATACGCAGTATTTT.

This clonotype was recorded at least ten times. The chain links TRBV2 to TRBJ2-3; 8 bases match TRBD2. Germline CDR1 SNHLY, CDR2 FYNNEI. Trimming at V came to 8 bases and at J to 0 bases, leaving 4 bases not matched to a gene. The CDR3 loop spans 14 amino acids. For the CDR3, the DNA is TGTGCCAGCTTTAGCGGGACTAGCACAGATACGCAGTATTTT. Translation gives CASFSGTSTDTQYF.

This clonotype came up many times. The chain carries TRBV29-1 and TRBJ2-2; the match to TRBD1 covers 7 bases. J lost 0 bases, V lost 8 bases, and 3 bases had no gene match. Germline V lookup: CDR1 SQVTM, CDR2 ANQGSEA. There are 13 residues in the CDR3. The CDR3 sequence: CSFQGANTGELFF. In DNA, the CDR3 is TGCAGCTTCCAGGGGGCGAACACCGGGGAGCTGTTTTTT.

The chain employs TRBV27 and TRBJ2-1; no firm D call. V dropped 3 bases and J dropped 5 bases, with 8 bases sitting between them. The length of the CDR3 is 13 residues. Germline V gene sequence: CDR1 MNHEY, CDR2 SMNVEV (reference sequence). The DNA for the CDR3 is TGTGCCAGCAGTTTTCAGGCCAACAATGAGCAGTTCTTC. It yields the protein CASSFQANNEQFF.

This clonotype showed up just a few times. The chain employs TRBV5-1 and TRBJ2-7, with TRBD2 matching over 12 bases. Germline loops: CDR1 SGHRS, CDR2 YFSETQ. J was trimmed by 3 bases and V by 0 bases; bases with no gene match: 1. The CDR3 has 15 residues. This CDR3 is CASSLVTSGGYEQYF. CDR3 bases: TGCGCCAGCAGCTTGGTGACTAGCGGGGGCTACGAGCAGTACTTC.

This chain links TRBV20-1 with TRBJ2-7; tentative D call: TRBD1 (6 bases). V lost 5 bases to trimming and J lost 2 bases, with 16 bases between them. There are 14 residues in the CDR3. CDR1 is DFQATT, CDR2 SNEGSKA, per germline (reference sequence). CDR3 region: CSAQKWTATYEQYF. CDR3 coding DNA: TGCAGTGCTCAGAAGTGGACAGCCACCTACGAGCAGTACTTC.

At least ten counts were recorded for this clonotype. V gene TRBV6-5 combines with J gene TRBJ2-1, with 9 bases matching TRBD1. CDR3 length: 13 amino acids. The V gene's germline CDR1 is MNHEY and CDR2 SVGAGI. Trimming took 4 bases from V and 8 from J; bases not matched to a gene: 3. The CDR3 sequence is CASSWDRVHEQFF. CDR3 sequence (DNA): TGTGCCAGCAGTTGGGACAGGGTGCATGAGCAGTTCTTC.

The chain employs TRBV7-8 and TRBJ2-4; possibly TRBD1 for D (5 bases). Trimming pared 5 bases from V and 12 bases from J, leaving 20 bases between. Looked up from germline, CDR1 is SGHVS and CDR2 is FQNEAQ. The CDR3 consists of 14 residues. The CDR3 DNA follows: TGTGCCAGCAGCCCAGAAATAGACAGAGCAACTCAGTACTTC. It is translated as CASSPEIDRATQYF.

J is TRBJ2-3 and V is TRBV20-1; 10 nucleotides agree with TRBD2. Germline-derived CDR1 and CDR2 are DFQATT and SNEGSKA (reference sequence). The CDR3 totals 15 residues. V trimming: 6 bases; J trimming: 3 bases; junction bases outside the gene matches: 9. The CDR3 DNA reads as TGCAGTGCCACAACTAGCGGGGAGGGGACAGATACGCAGTATTTT. This translates into CSATTSGEGTDTQYF.

The V gene is TRBV27, the J gene TRBJ2-5, with D hard to call. The V gene's germline CDR1 is MNHEY and CDR2 SMNVEV (reference sequence). Trimming left V 6 bases short and J 1 base short, with 12 bases between. The CDR3 runs to 14 residues. CDR3 in DNA: TGTGCCAGCAGCCTCGCCAGGCGCCAAGAGACCCAGTACTTC. It codes for CASSLARRQETQYF.

The sample holds a few counts of this clonotype. The chain carries TRBV6-5 and TRBJ2-2, with a weak D call TRBD2 (7 bases). The V end lost 2 bases, the J end lost 4 bases, and 14 bases lay between the germline ends. The germline V gene encodes CDR1 MNHEY and CDR2 SVGAGI. This CDR3 is built from 16 residues. The CDR3 loop is CASSYIGGRTTGELFF. Here the CDR3 DNA reads TGTGCCAGCAGTTACATCGGGGGGCGGACCACCGGGGAGCTGTTTTTT.

This clonotype was counted at least ten times. V and J are TRBV7-9 and TRBJ2-3; TRBD1 agrees at 7 bases. CDR3 size: 16 residues. In germline, CDR1 is SEHNR, CDR2 FQNEAQ (reference sequence). With V trimmed by 6 bases and J by 5 bases, 14 bases remained unmatched. CDR3 DNA: TGTGCCAGCAGGCCAAAGACAGGGCCCCCTCGAGATACGCAGTATTTT. Translated: CASRPKTGPPRDTQYF.

This clonotype was observed a handful of times. This sequence joins TRBV27 and TRBJ2-2; either TRBD1 or TRBD2 may fit D (6 bases each). Per the germline V gene, CDR1 is MNHEY and CDR2 is SMNVEV (reference sequence). V lost 7 bases, J lost 4 bases, and 28 bases lay in between. The CDR3 runs to 19 residues. Here the CDR3 reads CASITSGAGSRAGTGELFF. CDR3 bases: TGTGCCAGCATCACTTCGGGGGCAGGGTCAAGGGCCGGCACCGGGGAGCTGTTTTTT.